This T cell receptor beta chain is drawn from a study of blood T cell repertoires in COVID-19. The wider study: In each case, the material was cDNA or gDNA derived from T cells, B-cell-depleted T cells, or PBMCs.

Some clones are missing from TCRdb's copy, which holds only in-frame ones; the method was immunoSEQ multiplex PCR. The sample carries roughly 310,000 clones, approximately 90% recorded once. There are 14 residues in the CDR3. CDR1 and CDR2 (germline): LGHNT, FRNRAP. V shed 3 bases and J shed 3 bases, with 12 bases lying between them. Participants spanned ages 18 to 89 years and resided in 24 US areas. This TCR derives from a middle-aged woman who had recovered from COVID-19. V usage is TRBV12-5 and J usage is TRBJ2-7; tentatively, D is TRBD1 (5 bases). What was sequenced was PBMCs or T cells enriched from blood (not recorded which). CDR3 DNA sequence: TGTGCTAGTGGTTTACAGGATGGAGTCTACGAGCAGTACTTC. Translating it yields CASGLQDGVYEQYF. The full variable domain, in which reference TRBV12-5 and TRBJ2-7 provide the parts outside the CDR3, is DARVTQTPRHKVTEMGQEVTMRCQPILGHNTVFWYRQTMMQGLELLAYFRNRAPLDDSGMPKDRFSAEMPDATLATLKIQPSEPRDSAVYFCASGLQDGVYEQYFGPGTRLTVT.